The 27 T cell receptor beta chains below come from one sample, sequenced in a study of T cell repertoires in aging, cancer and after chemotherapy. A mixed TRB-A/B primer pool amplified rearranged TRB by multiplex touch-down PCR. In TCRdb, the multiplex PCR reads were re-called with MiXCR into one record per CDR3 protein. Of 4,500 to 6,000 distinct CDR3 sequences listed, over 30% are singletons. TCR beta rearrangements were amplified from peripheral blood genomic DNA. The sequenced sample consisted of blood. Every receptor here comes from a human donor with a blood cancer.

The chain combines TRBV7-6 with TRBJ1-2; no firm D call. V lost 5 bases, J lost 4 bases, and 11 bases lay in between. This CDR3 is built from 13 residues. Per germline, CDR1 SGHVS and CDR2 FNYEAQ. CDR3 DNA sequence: TGTGCCAGCAGCCCGTTCGAAACCTATGGCTACACCTTC. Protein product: CASSPFETYGYTF.

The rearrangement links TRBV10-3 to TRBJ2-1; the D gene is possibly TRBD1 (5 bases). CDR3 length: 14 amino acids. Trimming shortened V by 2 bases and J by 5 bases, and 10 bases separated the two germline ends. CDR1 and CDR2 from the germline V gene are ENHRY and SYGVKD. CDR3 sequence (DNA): TGTGCCATCAGTGAGGCAGGGCAGAACAATGAGCAGTTCTTC. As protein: CAISEAGQNNEQFF.

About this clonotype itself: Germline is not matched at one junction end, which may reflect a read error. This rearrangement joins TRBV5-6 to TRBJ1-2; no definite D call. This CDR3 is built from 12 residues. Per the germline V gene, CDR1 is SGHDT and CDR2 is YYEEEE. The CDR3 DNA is TGCGCCAGCAGCTTGGGCGGATATGGCTACACCTTC. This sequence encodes CASSLGGYGYTF.

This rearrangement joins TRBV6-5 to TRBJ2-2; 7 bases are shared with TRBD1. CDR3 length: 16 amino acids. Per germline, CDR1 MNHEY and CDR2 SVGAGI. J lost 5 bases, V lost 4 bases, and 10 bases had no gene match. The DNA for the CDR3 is TGTGCCAGCAGTTCCCCTAGGGGGCGCGGTACCGGGGAGCTGTTTTTT. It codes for CASSSPRGRGTGELFF.

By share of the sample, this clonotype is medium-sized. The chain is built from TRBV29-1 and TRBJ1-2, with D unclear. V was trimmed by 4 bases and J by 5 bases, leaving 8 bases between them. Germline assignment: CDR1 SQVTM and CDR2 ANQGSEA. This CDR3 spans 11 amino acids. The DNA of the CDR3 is TGCAGCGTTGGAGTTGGGTATGGCTACACCTTC. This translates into CSVGVGYGYTF.

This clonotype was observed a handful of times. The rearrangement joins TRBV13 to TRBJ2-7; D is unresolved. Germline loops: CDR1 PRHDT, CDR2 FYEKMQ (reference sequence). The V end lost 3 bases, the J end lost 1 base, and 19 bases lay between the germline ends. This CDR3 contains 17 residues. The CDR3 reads CASSFSYGLPMSYEQYF. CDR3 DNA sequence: TGTGCCAGCAGCTTCTCATACGGGCTCCCCATGTCCTACGAGCAGTACTTC.

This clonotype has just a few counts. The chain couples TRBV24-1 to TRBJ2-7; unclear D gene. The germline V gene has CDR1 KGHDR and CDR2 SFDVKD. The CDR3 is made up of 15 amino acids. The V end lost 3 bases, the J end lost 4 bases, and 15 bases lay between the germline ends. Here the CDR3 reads CATSDGHPRPYEQYF. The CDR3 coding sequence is TGTGCCACCAGTGATGGGCACCCTAGGCCTTACGAGCAGTACTTC.

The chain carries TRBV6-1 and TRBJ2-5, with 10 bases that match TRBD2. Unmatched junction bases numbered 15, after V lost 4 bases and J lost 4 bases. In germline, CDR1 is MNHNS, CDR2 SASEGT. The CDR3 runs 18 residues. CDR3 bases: TGTGCCAGCAGTGGTCTAGCGGGGGCGTCCATGGGAGGAGAGACCCAGTACTTC. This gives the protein CASSGLAGASMGGETQYF.

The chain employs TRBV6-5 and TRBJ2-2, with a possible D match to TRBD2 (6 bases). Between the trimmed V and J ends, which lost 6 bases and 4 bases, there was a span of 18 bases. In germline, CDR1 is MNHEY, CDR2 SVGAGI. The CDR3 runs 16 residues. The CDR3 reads CASSTPPGGSTGELFF. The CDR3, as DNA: TGTGCCAGCAGCACACCCCCCGGGGGAAGCACCGGGGAGCTGTTTTTT.

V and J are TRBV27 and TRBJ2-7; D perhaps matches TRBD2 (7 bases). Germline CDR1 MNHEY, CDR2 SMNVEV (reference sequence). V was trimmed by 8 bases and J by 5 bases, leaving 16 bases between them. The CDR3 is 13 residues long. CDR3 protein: CASASGGGNEQYF. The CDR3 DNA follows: TGTGCCAGCGCCTCGGGGGGCGGAAACGAGCAGTACTTC.

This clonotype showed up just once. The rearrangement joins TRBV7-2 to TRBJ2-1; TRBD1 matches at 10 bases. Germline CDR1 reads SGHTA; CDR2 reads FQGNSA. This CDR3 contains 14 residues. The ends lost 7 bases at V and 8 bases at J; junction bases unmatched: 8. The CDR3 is CASTADRGVDEQFF. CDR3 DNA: TGTGCCAGCACCGCGGACAGGGGGGTCGATGAGCAGTTCTTC.

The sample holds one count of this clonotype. The CDR3 sequence: CASRDGLNYGYTF. The CDR3 DNA sequence: TGTGCCAGCAGGGACGGCCTTAACTATGGCTACACCTTC. J is TRBJ1-2 and V is TRBV7-2; D gene ambiguous. This CDR3 spans 13 amino acids. Germline values: CDR1 SGHTA, CDR2 FQGNSA. The V end was cut by 6 bases, the J end by 1 base, with 9 bases between.

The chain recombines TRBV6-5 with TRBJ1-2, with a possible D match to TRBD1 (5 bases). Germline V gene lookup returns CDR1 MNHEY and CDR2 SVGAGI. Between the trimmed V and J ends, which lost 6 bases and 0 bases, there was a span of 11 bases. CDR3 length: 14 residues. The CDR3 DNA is TGTGCCAGCAGCAAAGGGGCGCCTAACTATGGCTACACCTTC. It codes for CASSKGAPNYGYTF.

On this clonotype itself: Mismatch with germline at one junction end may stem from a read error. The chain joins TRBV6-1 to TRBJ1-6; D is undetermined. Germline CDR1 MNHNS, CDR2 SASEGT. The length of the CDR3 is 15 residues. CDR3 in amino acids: CASSYLQLFNSPIHF. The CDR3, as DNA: TGTGCCAGCAGTTACCTGCAGCTTTTTAATTCACCCATCCACTTT.

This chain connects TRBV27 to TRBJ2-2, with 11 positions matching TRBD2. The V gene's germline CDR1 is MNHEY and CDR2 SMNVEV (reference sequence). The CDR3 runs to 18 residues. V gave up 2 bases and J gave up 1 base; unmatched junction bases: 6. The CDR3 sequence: CASSLLAGGTLNTGELFF. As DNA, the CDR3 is TGTGCCAGCAGTTTACTAGCGGGGGGTACGTTGAACACCGGGGAGCTGTTTTTT.

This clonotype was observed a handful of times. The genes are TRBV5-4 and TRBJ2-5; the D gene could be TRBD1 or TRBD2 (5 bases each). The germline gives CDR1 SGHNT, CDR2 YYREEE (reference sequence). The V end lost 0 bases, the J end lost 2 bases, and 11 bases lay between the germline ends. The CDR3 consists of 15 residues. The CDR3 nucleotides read TGTGCCAGCAGCTTGGGGGTTGGGGGACAAGAGACCCAGTACTTC. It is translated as CASSLGVGGQETQYF.

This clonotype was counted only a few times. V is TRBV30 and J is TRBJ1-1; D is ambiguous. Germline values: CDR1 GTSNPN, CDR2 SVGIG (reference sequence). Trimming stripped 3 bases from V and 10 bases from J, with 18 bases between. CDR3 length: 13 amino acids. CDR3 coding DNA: TGTGCCTGGAGCCCTGGTGGTAGCGTCGTAGCTTTCTTT. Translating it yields CAWSPGGSVVAFF.

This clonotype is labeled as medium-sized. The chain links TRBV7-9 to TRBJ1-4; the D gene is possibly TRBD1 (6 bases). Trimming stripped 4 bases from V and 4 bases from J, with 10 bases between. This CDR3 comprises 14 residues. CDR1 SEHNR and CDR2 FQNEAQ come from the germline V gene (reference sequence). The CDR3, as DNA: TGTGCCAGCAGCTCCGGACAGATTAATGAAAAACTGTTTTTT. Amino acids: CASSSGQINEKLFF.

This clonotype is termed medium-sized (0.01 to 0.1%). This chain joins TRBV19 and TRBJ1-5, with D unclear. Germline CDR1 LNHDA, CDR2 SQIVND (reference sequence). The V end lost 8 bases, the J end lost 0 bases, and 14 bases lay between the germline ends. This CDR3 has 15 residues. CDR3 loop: CASCDRDYSNQPQHF. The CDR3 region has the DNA TGTGCCAGTTGCGACCGAGACTATAGCAATCAGCCCCAGCATTTT. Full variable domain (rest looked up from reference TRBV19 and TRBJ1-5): DGGITQSPKYLFRKEGQNVTLSCEQNLNHDAMYWYRQDPGQGLRLIYYSQIVNDFQKGDIAEGYSVSREKKESFPLTVTSAQKNPTAFYLCASCDRDYSNQPQHFGDGTRLSIL.

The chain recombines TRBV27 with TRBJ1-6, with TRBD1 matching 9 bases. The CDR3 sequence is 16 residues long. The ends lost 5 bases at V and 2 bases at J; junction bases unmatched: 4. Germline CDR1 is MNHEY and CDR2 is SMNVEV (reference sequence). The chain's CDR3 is CASSQGQGTYNSPLHF. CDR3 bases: TGTGCCAGCAGTCAAGGACAGGGGACCTATAATTCACCCCTCCACTTT.

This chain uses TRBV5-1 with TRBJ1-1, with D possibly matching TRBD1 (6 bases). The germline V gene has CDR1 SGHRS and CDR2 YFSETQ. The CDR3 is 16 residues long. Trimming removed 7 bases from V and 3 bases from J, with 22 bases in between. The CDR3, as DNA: TGCGCCAGCGGTGACCGGGACACACGGAGAGACACTGAAGCTTTCTTT. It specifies CASGDRDTRRDTEAFF.

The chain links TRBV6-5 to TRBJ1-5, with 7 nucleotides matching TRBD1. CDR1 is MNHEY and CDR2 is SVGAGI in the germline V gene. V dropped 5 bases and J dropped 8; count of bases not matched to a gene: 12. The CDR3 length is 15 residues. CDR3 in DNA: TGTGCCAGCAGTAAAACGACAGGGTTCGGAGAGCCCCAGCATTTT. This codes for CASSKTTGFGEPQHF.

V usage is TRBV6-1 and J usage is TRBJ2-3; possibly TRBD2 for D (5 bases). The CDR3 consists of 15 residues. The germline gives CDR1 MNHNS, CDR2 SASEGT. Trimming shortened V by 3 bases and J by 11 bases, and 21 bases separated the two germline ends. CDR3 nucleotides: TGTGCCAGCAGTGACTGGACGGGATTCACAAATAAGCAGTATTTT. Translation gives CASSDWTGFTNKQYF.

The CDR3 loop is CASSHRDRVNEQFF. The CDR3 DNA follows: TGTGCCAGCAGCCACCGGGACAGGGTTAATGAGCAGTTCTTC. This chain joins TRBV7-9 and TRBJ2-1, with 9 bases that match TRBD1. J gave up 7 bases and V 5 bases, and 6 bases lay outside the gene matches. The germline V gene encodes CDR1 SEHNR and CDR2 FQNEAQ (reference sequence). This CDR3 has 14 amino acids.

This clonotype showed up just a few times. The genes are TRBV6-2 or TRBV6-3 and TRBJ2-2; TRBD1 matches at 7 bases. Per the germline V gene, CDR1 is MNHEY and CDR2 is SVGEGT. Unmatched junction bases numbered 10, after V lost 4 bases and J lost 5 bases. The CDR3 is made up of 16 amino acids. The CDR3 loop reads CASSSRQGVWTGELFF. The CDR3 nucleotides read TGTGCCAGCAGTTCGAGACAGGGAGTATGGACCGGGGAGCTGTTTTTT.

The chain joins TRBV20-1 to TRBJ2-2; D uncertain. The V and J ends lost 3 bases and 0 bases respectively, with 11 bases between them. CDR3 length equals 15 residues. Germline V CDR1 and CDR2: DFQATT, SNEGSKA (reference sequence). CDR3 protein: CSARTWGANTGELFF. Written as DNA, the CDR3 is TGCAGTGCTAGGACCTGGGGTGCGAACACCGGGGAGCTGTTTTTT.

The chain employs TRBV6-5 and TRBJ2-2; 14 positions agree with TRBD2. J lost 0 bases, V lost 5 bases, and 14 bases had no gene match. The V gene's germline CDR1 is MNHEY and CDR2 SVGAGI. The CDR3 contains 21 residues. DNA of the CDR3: TGTGCCAGCAGTCCTAGTGGACTAGCGGGGGGCTTATTAACGAACACCGGGGAGCTGTTTTTT. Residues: CASSPSGLAGGLLTNTGELFF.